The 22 T cell receptor beta chains in this list originate from one sample, sequenced in a study of high-grade serous ovarian cancer treatment subgroups. Tumor tissue was taken before any definitive surgery or chemotherapy was given. Here immunoSEQ multiplex PCR was the method, and the copy in TCRdb shows in-frame clones only, minus some. The profile covers roughly 8,700 clones, with 55% to 75% appearing a single time and more than 8.5% taken by the ten largest. The sample taken for sequencing was tumor tissue. The receptors here all came from a human donor with high-grade serous ovarian cancer.

The chain joins TRBV28 to TRBJ1-3; perhaps TRBD1 as D (5 bases). V was trimmed by 3 bases and J by 3 bases, leaving 6 bases between them. Germline CDR1 is MDHEN and CDR2 is SYDVKM. This CDR3 spans 13 amino acids. CDR3 residues: CASSLGGGNTIYF. In DNA, the CDR3 is TGTGCCAGCAGTTTGGGGGGTGGAAACACCATATATTTT.

This chain connects TRBV11-2 to TRBJ2-7, with D unresolved. The CDR3 covers 14 residues. Trimming removed 5 bases from V and 3 bases from J, with 14 bases in between. Germline V lookup: CDR1 SGHAT, CDR2 FQNNGV. The CDR3 nucleotides read TGTGCCAGCAGCCAAGACACAGCTAGCTACGAGCAGTACTTC. Translated, it gives CASSQDTASYEQYF.

The chain carries TRBV27 and TRBJ2-1, with TRBD1 as a possible D gene (6 bases). The CDR3 is 15 residues long. The germline V and J ends were trimmed by 2 bases and 5 bases, with 13 bases remaining between them. Germline assignment: CDR1 MNHEY and CDR2 SMNVEV (reference sequence). The CDR3 DNA sequence: TGTGCCAGCAGTTTACTCCAGGGGCGAAACAATGAGCAGTTCTTC. Translated: CASSLLQGRNNEQFF.

J is TRBJ2-7 and V is TRBV15; maybe TRBD2 (6 bases). CDR1 and CDR2 (germline): LNHNV, YYDKDF (reference sequence). The CDR3 consists of 14 residues. The V and J ends lost 0 bases and 3 bases respectively, with 9 bases between them. The CDR3 nucleotides are TGTGCCACCAGCAGAGAACGGAGGGACTACGAGCAGTACTTC. Its translation is CATSRERRDYEQYF. Drawing the rest from reference TRBV15 and TRBJ2-7, the complete variable domain is DAMVIQNPRYQVTQFGKPVTLSCSQTLNHNVMYWYQQKSSQAPKLLFHYYDKDFNNEADTPDNFQSRRPNTSFCFLDIRSPGLGDTAMYLCATSRERRDYEQYFGPGTRLTVT.

This sequence joins TRBV6-5 and TRBJ2-7; 7 nucleotides align to TRBD1. The CDR3 sequence is 15 residues long. V trimming: 5 bases; J trimming: 2 bases; junction bases outside the gene matches: 9. Germline V CDR1 and CDR2: MNHEY, SVGAGI. Written as DNA, the CDR3 is TGTGCCAGCAGTCCCCACCGGGACAGACCCTACGAGCAGTACTTC. Encoded protein: CASSPHRDRPYEQYF.

V and J are TRBV4-2 and TRBJ1-4; D is ambiguous. The CDR3 has 13 residues. Trimming stripped 4 bases from V and 5 bases from J, with 8 bases between. Germline V lookup: CDR1 LGHNA, CDR2 YNFKEQ. The CDR3 DNA reads as TGTGCCAGCAGCCGGGCAGAGAATGAAAAACTGTTTTTT. As protein: CASSRAENEKLFF.

The chain is built from TRBV18 and TRBJ2-2; 7 bases fit TRBD2. V was clipped by 3 bases and J by 4 bases; unmatched bases: 5. This CDR3 comprises 15 residues. Germline lookup yields CDR1 KGHSH and CDR2 LQKENI. CDR3 DNA: TGTGCCAGCTCACCGACCGGCGGGAGCACCGGGGAGCTGTTTTTT. Translation gives CASSPTGGSTGELFF.

The chain couples TRBV19 to TRBJ2-7, with 7 bases fitting TRBD1. The CDR3 runs 13 residues. CDR1 and CDR2 from the germline V gene are LNHDA and SQIVND (reference sequence). After removal of 5 bases from V and 3 bases from J, the junction contained 4 bases not matched to a gene. The CDR3 bases are TGTGCCAGTAGTCGGGGACAGCACTACGAGCAGTACTTC. It yields the protein CASSRGQHYEQYF.

This clone is medium-sized (0.01 to 0.1%) within its sample. The CDR3: CASSEADEQYF. The CDR3 nucleotides read TGTGCCAGCAGTGAAGCCGACGAGCAGTACTTC. The V and J genes are TRBV2 and TRBJ2-7, with no clear D. Trimming stripped 0 bases from V and 5 bases from J, with 2 bases between. The CDR3 is 11 residues long. The germline V gene has CDR1 SNHLY and CDR2 FYNNEI. Supplemented by reference TRBV2 and TRBJ2-7, the full variable domain reads EPEVTQTPSHQVTQMGQEVILRCVPISNHLYFYWYRQILGQKVEFLVSFYNNEISEKSEIFDDQFSVERPDGSNFTLKIRSTKLEDSAMYFCASSEADEQYFGPGTRLTVT.

The chain links TRBV18 to TRBJ2-1, with TRBD2 matching 9 bases. V trimming: 6 bases; J trimming: 3 bases; junction bases outside the gene matches: 6. The CDR3 consists of 15 residues. Per the germline V gene, CDR1 is KGHSH and CDR2 is LQKENI. The CDR3 protein is CASSFSSGDYNEQFF. DNA of the CDR3: TGTGCCAGCTCCTTTTCTAGCGGGGACTACAATGAGCAGTTCTTC.

The sample holds a few counts of this clone. The V call is TRBV28, the J call TRBJ2-4; 8 bases agree with TRBD1. The CDR3 has 13 amino acids. The germline V gene encodes CDR1 MDHEN and CDR2 SYDVKM. Germline trimming cut 7 bases from V and 6 bases from J; bases unmatched to any gene: 5. CDR3 region: CASTNTGGNIQYF. Written as DNA, the CDR3 is TGTGCCAGCACCAACACAGGGGGAAACATTCAGTACTTC.

The chain carries TRBV11-2 and TRBJ2-7; 11 positions match TRBD1. There are 15 residues in the CDR3. J gave up 3 bases and V 8 bases, and 9 bases lay outside the gene matches. Germline loops: CDR1 SGHAT, CDR2 FQNNGV. CDR3 nucleotide sequence: TGTGCCAGCCGCATTCAGGACAGGGGGCGCTACGAGCAGTACTTC. Its protein is CASRIQDRGRYEQYF. The variable domain in full, completed from reference TRBV11-2 and TRBJ2-7, reads EAGVAQSPRYKIIEKRQSVAFWCNPISGHATLYWYQQILGQGPKLLIQFQNNGVVDDSQLPKDRFSAERLKGVDSTLKIQPAKLEDSAVYLCASRIQDRGRYEQYFGPGTRLTVT.

The rearrangement uses TRBV11-3 and TRBJ2-5, with D possibly TRBD2 on 6 matching bases. Germline V gene lookup returns CDR1 SGHNT and CDR2 YENEEA. This CDR3 spans 14 amino acids. Trimming pared 5 bases from V and 5 bases from J, leaving 15 bases between. The DNA of the CDR3 is TGTGCCAGCAGCCCGGGACTCTCGGGGGAGACCCAGTACTTC. It is translated as CASSPGLSGETQYF.

This clone was picked up one time. The chain combines TRBV28 with TRBJ1-2, with D tentatively TRBD1 (5 bases). Germline loops: CDR1 MDHEN, CDR2 SYDVKM. The CDR3 has 15 amino acids. Trimming stripped 2 bases from V and 5 bases from J, with 15 bases between. The CDR3 reads CASSLDRQGVYGYTF. The CDR3 DNA is TGTGCCAGCAGTTTAGATCGCCAAGGGGTTTATGGCTACACCTTC.

The chain uses TRBV28 and TRBJ2-5; 8 bases map to TRBD2. Germline V gives CDR1 MDHEN, CDR2 SYDVKM. The V gene end was trimmed by 2 bases and the J gene end by 14 bases; junction bases not matched to a gene: 7. CDR3 size: 12 residues. In DNA form, the CDR3 reads TGTGCCAGCAGTTTAGGGCTAGCGGGTCCTTACTTC. As protein: CASSLGLAGPYF. Full variable domain (missing parts from reference TRBV28 and TRBJ2-5): DVKVTQSSRYLVKRTGEKVFLECVQDMDHENMFWYRQDPGLGLRLIYFSYDVKMKEKGDIPEGYSVSREKKERFSLILESASTNQTSMYLCASSLGLAGPYFGPGTRLLVL.

The sample holds a few counts of this clone. This chain links TRBV4-3 with TRBJ1-4, with 7 bases that match TRBD1. The V and J ends lost 0 bases and 13 bases, in that order; junction bases with no gene match: 8. The CDR3 covers 14 residues. Germline V CDR1 and CDR2: LGHNA, YSLEER. The CDR3 spells CASSQDPGQSRLFF. CDR3 nucleotide sequence: TGCGCCAGCAGCCAAGATCCGGGACAGTCAAGACTGTTTTTT.

The chain carries TRBV25-1 and TRBJ2-5; D remains unclear. CDR1 and CDR2 (germline): MGHDK, SYGVNS. CDR3 length equals 13 residues. Trimming cost V 4 bases and J 5 bases, with 11 bases left between them. CDR3 sequence (DNA): TGTGCCAGCAGTGCGTCGCCAATGGAGACCCAGTACTTC. It specifies CASSASPMETQYF. Looking up the rest from reference TRBV25-1 and TRBJ2-5 gives the full variable domain: EADIYQTPRYLVIGTGKKITLECSQTMGHDKMYWYQQDPGMELHLIHYSYGVNSTEKGDLSSESTVSRIRTEHFPLTLESARPSHTSQYLCASSASPMETQYFGPGTRLLVL.

This clone was counted only a few times. This rearrangement joins TRBV28 to TRBJ2-7, with D unclear. CDR1 and CDR2 (germline): MDHEN, SYDVKM. This CDR3 region has 13 residues. Trimming left V 4 bases short and J 0 bases short, with 7 bases between. The DNA for the CDR3 is TGTGCCAGCAGTTCGACCGACTCCTACGAGCAGTACTTC. This sequence encodes CASSSTDSYEQYF.

This chain's CDR3 is CASSISDRGSNVLTF. The CDR3 nucleotides read TGTGCCAGTAGTATTAGTGACAGGGGATCCAACGTCCTGACTTTC. This rearrangement joins TRBV19 to TRBJ2-6, with 8 bases aligning to TRBD1. The V gene end was trimmed by 3 bases and the J gene end by 8 bases; junction bases not matched to a gene: 6. This CDR3 has 15 residues. CDR1 is LNHDA, CDR2 SQIVND, per germline (reference sequence). Full variable domain (remainder filled in from reference TRBV19 and TRBJ2-6): DGGITQSPKYLFRKEGQNVTLSCEQNLNHDAMYWYRQDPGQGLRLIYYSQIVNDFQKGDIAEGYSVSREKKESFPLTVTSAQKNPTAFYLCASSISDRGSNVLTFGAGSRLTVL.

A single count supports this clone. A read error may produce the germline difference seen at one junction end. The gene calls are TRBV28 and TRBJ2-1; 8 positions match TRBD2. Germline values: CDR1 MDHEN, CDR2 SYDVKM. This CDR3 has 11 amino acids. This CDR3 reads CASSRGTSPVF. DNA for the CDR3: TGTGCCAGCAGTCGCGGGACTAGTCCGGTCTTC.

The rearrangement joins TRBV5-8 to TRBJ1-2; tentative D call: TRBD1 (5 bases). V was shortened by 0 bases and J by 0 bases, with 15 bases between the two germline ends. Germline V gene sequence: CDR1 SGHTS, CDR2 YDEGEE. The CDR3 is made up of 17 amino acids. Here the CDR3 reads CASSLEPGSTPNYGYTF. The CDR3 region has the DNA TGTGCCAGCAGCTTGGAGCCAGGGAGTACCCCTAACTATGGCTACACCTTC.

This clone was detected a few times. The rearrangement joins TRBV7-2 to TRBJ2-1, with 8 bases lining up with TRBD2. The CDR3 covers 20 residues. The J segment lost 4 bases and the V segment lost 0 bases, leaving 17 bases of the junction unmatched. The V gene's germline CDR1 is SGHTA and CDR2 FQGNSA. CDR3 sequence: CASSLARRVEAGVVYNEQFF. The CDR3, as DNA: TGTGCCAGCAGCTTAGCTCGCCGCGTTGAAGCGGGAGTGGTGTACAATGAGCAGTTCTTC.